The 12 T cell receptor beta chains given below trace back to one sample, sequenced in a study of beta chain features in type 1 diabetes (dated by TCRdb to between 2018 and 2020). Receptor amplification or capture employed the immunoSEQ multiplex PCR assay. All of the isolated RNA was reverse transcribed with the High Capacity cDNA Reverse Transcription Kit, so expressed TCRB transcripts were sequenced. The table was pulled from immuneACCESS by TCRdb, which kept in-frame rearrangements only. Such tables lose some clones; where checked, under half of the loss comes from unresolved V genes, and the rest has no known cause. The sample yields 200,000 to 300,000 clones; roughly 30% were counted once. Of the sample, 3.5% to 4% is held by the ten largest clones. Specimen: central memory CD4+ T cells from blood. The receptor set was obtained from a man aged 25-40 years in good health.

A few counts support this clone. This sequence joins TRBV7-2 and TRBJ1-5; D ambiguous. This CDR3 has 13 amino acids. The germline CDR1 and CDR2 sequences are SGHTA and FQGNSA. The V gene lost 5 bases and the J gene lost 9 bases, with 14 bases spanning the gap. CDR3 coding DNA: TGTGCCAGCAGCCTTGACCCGCCGGGGCCCCAGCATTTT. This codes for CASSLDPPGPQHF.

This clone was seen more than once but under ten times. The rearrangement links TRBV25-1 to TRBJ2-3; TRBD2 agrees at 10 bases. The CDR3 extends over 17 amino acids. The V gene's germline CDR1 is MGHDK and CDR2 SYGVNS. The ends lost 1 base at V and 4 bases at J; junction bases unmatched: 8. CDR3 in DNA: TGTGCCAGCAGTGAATTAGGCCAGCGGGAGGGCCCAGATACGCAGTATTTT. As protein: CASSELGQREGPDTQYF.

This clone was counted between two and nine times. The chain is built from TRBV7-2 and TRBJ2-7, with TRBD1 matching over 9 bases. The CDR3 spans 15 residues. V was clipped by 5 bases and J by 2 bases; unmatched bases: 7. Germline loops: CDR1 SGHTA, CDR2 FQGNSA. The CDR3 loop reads CASSPRQGGTYEQYF. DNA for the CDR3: TGTGCCAGCAGCCCCCGACAGGGGGGCACCTACGAGCAGTACTTC. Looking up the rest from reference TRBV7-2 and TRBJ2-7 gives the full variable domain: GAGVSQSPSNKVTEKGKDVELRCDPISGHTALYWYRQSLGQGLEFLIYFQGNSAPDKSGLPSDRFSAERTGGSVSTLTIQRTQQEDSAVYLCASSPRQGGTYEQYFGPGTRLTVT.

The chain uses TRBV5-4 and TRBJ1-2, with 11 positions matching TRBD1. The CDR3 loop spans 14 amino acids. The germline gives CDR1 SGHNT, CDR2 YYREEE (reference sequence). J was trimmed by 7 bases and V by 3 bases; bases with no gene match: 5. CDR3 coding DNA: TGTGCCAGCAGCTGGGACAGGGGGGACTCTGGCTACACCTTC. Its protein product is CASSWDRGDSGYTF.

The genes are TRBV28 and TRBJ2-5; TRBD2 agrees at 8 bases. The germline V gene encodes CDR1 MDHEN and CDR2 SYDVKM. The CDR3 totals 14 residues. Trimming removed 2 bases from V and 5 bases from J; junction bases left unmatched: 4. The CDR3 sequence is CASSLRTSRETQYF. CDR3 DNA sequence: TGTGCCAGCAGTTTAAGGACTAGCAGGGAGACCCAGTACTTC.

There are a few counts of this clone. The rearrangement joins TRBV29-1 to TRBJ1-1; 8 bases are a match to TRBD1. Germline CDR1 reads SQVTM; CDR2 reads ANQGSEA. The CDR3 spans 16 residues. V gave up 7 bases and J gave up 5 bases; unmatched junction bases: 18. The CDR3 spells CSAGGAWTGKPTEAFF. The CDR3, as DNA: TGCAGCGCCGGGGGGGCCTGGACAGGGAAACCTACTGAAGCTTTCTTT.

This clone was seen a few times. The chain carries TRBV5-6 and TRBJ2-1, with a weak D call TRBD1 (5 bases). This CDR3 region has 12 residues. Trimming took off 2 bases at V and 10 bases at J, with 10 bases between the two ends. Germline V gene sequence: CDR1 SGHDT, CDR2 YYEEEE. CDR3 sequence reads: CASSLGQGEQFF. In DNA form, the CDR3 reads TGTGCCAGCAGCTTAGGTCAGGGAGAGCAGTTCTTC.

As DNA, the CDR3 is TGTGCCAGCAGCTTGGATAGGGGGAGGGCTTTCTTT. Protein sequence: CASSLDRGRAFF. This chain links TRBV5-4 with TRBJ1-1; possible D gene TRBD1, 6 bases. CDR3 length equals 12 residues. Germline CDR1 is SGHNT and CDR2 is YYREEE (reference sequence). Deletions cut 0 bases from V and 11 bases from J, with 11 bases between.

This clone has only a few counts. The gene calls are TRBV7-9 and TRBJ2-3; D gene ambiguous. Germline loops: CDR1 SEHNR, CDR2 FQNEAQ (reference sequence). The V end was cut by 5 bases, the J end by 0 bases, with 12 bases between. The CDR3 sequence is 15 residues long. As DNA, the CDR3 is TGTGCCAGCAGCGACCTTGGGCCGAGCACAGATACGCAGTATTTT. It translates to CASSDLGPSTDTQYF.

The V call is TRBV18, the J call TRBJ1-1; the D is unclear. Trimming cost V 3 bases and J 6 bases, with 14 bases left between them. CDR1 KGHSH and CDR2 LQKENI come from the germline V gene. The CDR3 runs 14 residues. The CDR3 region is CASSPRWEGSEAFF. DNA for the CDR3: TGTGCCAGCTCACCCCGGTGGGAGGGCTCTGAAGCTTTCTTT.

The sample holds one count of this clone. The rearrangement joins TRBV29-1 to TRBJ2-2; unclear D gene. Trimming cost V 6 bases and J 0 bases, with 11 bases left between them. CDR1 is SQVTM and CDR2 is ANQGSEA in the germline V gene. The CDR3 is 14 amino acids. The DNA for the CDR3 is TGCAGCGTGCAGAAAAGGACGAACACCGGGGAGCTGTTTTTT. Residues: CSVQKRTNTGELFF.

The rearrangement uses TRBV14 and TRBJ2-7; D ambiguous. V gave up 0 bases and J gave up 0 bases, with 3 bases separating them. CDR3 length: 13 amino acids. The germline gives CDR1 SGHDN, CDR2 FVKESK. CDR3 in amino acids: CASSQELSYEQYF. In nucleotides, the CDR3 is TGTGCCAGCAGCCAAGAGCTCTCCTACGAGCAGTACTTC.